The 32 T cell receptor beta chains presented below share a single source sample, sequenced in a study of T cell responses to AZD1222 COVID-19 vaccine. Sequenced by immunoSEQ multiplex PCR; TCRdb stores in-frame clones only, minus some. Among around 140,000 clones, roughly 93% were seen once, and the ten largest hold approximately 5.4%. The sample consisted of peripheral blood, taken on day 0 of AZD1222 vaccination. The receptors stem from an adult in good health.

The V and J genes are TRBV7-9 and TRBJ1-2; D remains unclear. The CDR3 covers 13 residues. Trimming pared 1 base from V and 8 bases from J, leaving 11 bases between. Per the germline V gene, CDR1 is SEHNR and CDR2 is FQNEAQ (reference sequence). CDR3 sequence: CASSLGPELGYTF. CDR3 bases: TGTGCCAGCAGCTTAGGACCTGAGTTAGGCTACACCTTC.

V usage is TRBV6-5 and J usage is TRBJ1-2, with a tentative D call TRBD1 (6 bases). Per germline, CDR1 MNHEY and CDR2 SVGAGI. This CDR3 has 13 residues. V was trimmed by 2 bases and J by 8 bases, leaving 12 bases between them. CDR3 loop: CASSYDRRAGYTF. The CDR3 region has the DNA TGTGCCAGCAGTTACGACAGGAGAGCGGGCTACACCTTC.

CDR3 nucleotides: TGTGCCAGCAGCCAAGGACAGGACACCGGGGAGCTGTTTTTT. Amino acid sequence: CASSQGQDTGELFF. The V call is TRBV4-2, the J call TRBJ2-2, with a weak D call TRBD1 (6 bases). Trimming left V 1 base short and J 3 bases short, with 6 bases between. The CDR3 is made up of 14 amino acids. Germline V gives CDR1 LGHNA, CDR2 YNFKEQ.

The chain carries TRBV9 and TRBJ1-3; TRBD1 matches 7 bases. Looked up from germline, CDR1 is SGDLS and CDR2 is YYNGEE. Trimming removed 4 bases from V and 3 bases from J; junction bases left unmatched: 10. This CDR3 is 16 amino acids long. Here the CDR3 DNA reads TGTGCCAGCAGCAAAGGGGGAACAGGGGATGGAAACACCATATATTTT. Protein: CASSKGGTGDGNTIYF.

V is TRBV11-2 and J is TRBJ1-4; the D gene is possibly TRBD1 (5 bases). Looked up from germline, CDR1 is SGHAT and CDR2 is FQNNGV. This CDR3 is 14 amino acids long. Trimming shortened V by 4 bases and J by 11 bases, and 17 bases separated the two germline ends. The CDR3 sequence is CASSSPRDGRKLFF. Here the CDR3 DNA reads TGTGCCAGCAGCTCCCCCCGGGACGGCCGGAAACTGTTTTTT.

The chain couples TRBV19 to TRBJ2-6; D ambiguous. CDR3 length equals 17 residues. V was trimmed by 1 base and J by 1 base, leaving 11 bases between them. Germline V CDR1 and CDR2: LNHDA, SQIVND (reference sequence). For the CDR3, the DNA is TGTGCCAGTAGTATAGGGTTCTTATCGTCTGGGGCCAACGTCCTGACTTTC. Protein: CASSIGFLSSGANVLTF.

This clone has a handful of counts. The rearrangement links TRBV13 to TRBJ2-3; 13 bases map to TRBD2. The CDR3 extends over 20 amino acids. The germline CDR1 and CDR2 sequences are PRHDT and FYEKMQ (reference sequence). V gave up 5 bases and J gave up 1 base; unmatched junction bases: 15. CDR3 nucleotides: TGTGCCAGCAGCCTTTACCTCCGGACTAGCGGGAGTGGGGGCACAGATACGCAGTATTTT. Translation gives CASSLYLRTSGSGGTDTQYF.

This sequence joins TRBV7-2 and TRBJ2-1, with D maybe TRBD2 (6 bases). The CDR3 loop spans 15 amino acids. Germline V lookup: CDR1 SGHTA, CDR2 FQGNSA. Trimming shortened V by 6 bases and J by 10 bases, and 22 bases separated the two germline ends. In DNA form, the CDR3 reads TGTGCCAGCAGGACTACACGGAGGGCCTCCGAGGAGCAGTTCTTC. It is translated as CASRTTRRASEEQFF.

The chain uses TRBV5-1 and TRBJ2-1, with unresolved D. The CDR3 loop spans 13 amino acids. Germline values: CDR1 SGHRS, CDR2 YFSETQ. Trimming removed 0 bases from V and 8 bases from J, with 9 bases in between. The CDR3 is CASSLAPPDEQFF. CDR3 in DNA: TGCGCCAGCAGCTTGGCTCCCCCGGATGAGCAGTTCTTC.

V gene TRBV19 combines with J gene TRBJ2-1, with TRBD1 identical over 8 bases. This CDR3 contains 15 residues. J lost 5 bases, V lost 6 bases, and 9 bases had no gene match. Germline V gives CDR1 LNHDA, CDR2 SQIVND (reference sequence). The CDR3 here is CASRKLQGAHNEQFF. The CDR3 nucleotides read TGTGCCAGTAGGAAATTGCAGGGGGCGCACAATGAGCAGTTCTTC.

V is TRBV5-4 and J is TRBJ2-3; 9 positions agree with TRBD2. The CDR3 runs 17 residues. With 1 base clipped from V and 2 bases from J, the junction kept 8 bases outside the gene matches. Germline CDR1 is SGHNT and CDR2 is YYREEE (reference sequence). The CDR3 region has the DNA TGTGCCAGCAGCTTGTCGCCGGGGACTAGCTTCACAGATACGCAGTATTTT. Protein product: CASSLSPGTSFTDTQYF.

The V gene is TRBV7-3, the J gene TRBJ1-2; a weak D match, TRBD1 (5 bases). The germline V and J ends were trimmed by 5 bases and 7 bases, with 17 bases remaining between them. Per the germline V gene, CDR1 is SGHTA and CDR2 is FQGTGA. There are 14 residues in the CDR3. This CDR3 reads CASSLNQGSGGYTF. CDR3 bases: TGTGCCAGCAGCCTAAACCAGGGATCGGGTGGCTACACCTTC.

The CDR3 nucleotides are TGTGCCAGCAGTTTTCATCGGACGGGGAGCTCTGGAAACACCATATATTTT. As protein: CASSFHRTGSSGNTIYF. This chain links TRBV5-8 with TRBJ1-3; D gene uncertain. The CDR3 sequence is 17 residues long. The V and J ends lost 5 bases and 0 bases respectively, with 18 bases between them. CDR1 SGHTS and CDR2 YDEGEE come from the germline V gene.

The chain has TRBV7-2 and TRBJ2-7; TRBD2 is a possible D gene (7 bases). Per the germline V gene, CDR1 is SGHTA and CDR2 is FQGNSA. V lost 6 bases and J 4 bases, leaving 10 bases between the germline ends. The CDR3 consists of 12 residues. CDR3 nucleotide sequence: TGTGCCAGCAGGGGGGGGCAATACGAGCAGTACTTC. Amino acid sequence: CASRGGQYEQYF.

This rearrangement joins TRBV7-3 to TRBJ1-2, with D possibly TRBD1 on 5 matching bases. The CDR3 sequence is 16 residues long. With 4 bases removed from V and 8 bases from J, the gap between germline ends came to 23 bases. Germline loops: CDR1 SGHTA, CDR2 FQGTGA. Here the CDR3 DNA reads TGTGCCAGCAGCTCAACTACGGGACTTCTCAAGGGAGGCTACACCTTC. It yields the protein CASSSTTGLLKGGYTF.

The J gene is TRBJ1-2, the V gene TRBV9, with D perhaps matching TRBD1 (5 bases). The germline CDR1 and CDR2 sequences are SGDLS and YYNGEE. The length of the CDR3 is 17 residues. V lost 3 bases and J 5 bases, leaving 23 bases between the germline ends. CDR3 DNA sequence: TGTGCCAGCAGCGGGGGGTGGAGGGAAGATCTAGAGTATGGCTACACCTTC. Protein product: CASSGGWREDLEYGYTF.

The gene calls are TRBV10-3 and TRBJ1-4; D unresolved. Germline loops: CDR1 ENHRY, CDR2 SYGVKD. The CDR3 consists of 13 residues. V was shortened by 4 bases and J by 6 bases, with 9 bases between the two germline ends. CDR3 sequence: CAISAPGDEKLFF. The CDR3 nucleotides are TGTGCCATCAGTGCTCCTGGGGATGAAAAACTGTTTTTT.

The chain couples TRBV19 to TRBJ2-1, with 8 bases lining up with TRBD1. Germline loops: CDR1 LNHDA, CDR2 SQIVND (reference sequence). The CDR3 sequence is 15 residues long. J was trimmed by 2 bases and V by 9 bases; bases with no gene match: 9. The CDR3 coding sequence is TGTGCCAGCGGATGGGACAGGACCCCCTACAATGAGCAGTTCTTC. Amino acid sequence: CASGWDRTPYNEQFF.

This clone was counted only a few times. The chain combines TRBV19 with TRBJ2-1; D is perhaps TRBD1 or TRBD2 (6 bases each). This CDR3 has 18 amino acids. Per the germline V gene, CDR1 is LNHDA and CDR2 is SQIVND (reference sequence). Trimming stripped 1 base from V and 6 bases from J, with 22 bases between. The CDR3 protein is CASSIVVDGGPFFNEQFF. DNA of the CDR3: TGTGCCAGTAGTATAGTAGTGGATGGGGGGCCCTTTTTCAATGAGCAGTTCTTC.

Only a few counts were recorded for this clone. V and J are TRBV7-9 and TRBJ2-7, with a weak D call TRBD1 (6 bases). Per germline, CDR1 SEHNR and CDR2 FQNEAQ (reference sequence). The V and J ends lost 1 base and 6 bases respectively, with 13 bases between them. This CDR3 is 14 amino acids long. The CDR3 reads CASSLEEQGREQYF. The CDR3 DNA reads TGTGCCAGCAGCTTAGAGGAACAGGGCCGCGAGCAGTACTTC.

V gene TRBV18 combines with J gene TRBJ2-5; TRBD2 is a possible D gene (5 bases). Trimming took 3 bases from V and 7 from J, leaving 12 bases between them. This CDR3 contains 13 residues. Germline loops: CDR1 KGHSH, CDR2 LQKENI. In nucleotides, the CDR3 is TGTGCCAGCTCACCGGACTTCTTTGGGACCCAGTACTTC. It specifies CASSPDFFGTQYF.

The CDR3: CASQETGTHEKLFF. DNA for the CDR3: TGTGCCAGCCAGGAAACCGGGACCCATGAAAAACTGTTTTTT. V gene TRBV27 combines with J gene TRBJ1-4; D is possibly TRBD1 (5 bases). V shed 8 bases and J shed 6 bases, with 16 bases lying between them. The CDR3 covers 14 residues. Germline CDR1 reads MNHEY; CDR2 reads SMNVEV (reference sequence).

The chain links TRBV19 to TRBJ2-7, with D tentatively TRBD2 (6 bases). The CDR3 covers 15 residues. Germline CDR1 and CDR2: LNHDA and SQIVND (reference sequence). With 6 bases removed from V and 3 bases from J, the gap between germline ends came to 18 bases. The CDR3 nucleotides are TGTGCCAGTAGCTTGGGGCGGGGCCTCCGCTACGAGCAGTACTTC. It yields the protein CASSLGRGLRYEQYF.

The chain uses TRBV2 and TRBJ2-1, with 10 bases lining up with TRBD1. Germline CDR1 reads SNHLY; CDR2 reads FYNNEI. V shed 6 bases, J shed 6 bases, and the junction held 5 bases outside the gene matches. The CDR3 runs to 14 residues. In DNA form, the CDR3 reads TGTGCCAGCAGAAAAGGGACAGGGGTCAATGAGCAGTTCTTC. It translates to CASRKGTGVNEQFF.

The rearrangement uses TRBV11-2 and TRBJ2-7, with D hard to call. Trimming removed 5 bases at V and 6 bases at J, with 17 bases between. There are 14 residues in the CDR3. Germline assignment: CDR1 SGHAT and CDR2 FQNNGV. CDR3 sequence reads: CASSPRGPALEQYF. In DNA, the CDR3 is TGTGCCAGCAGCCCCCGCGGCCCTGCCCTCGAGCAGTACTTC.

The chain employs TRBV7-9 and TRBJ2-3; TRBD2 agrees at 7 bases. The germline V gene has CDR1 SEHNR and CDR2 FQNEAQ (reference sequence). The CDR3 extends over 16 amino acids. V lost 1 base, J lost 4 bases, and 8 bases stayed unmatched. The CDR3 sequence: CASSLGSLRESDTQYF. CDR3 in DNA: TGTGCCAGCAGCTTAGGGTCCTTGCGGGAGTCAGATACGCAGTATTTT.

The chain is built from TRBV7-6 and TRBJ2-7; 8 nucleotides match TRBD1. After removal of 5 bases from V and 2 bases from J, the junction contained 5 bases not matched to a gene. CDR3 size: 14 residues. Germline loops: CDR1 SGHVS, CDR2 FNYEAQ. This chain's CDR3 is CASSRGQGPYEQYF. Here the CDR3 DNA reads TGTGCCAGCAGCCGAGGACAGGGACCCTACGAGCAGTACTTC.

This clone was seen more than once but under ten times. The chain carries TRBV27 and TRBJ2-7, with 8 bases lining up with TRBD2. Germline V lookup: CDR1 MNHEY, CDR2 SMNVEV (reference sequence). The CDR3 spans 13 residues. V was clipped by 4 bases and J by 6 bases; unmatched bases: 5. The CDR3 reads CASSSAGGGEQYF. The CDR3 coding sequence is TGTGCCAGCAGTTCCGCGGGAGGCGGCGAGCAGTACTTC.

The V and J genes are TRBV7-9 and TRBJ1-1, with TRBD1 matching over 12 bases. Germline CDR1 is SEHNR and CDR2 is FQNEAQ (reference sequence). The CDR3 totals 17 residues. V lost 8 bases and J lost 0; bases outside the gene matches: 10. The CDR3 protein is CASLAGGQGALNTEAFF. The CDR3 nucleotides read TGTGCCAGCCTAGCTGGGGGACAGGGGGCTTTGAACACTGAAGCTTTCTTT.

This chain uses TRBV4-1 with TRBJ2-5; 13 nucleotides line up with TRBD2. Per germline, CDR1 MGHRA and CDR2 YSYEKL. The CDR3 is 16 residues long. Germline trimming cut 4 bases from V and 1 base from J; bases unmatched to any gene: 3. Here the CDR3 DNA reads TGCGCCAGCAGCCTGGGGACTAGCGGGGTCCAAGAGACCCAGTACTTC. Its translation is CASSLGTSGVQETQYF.

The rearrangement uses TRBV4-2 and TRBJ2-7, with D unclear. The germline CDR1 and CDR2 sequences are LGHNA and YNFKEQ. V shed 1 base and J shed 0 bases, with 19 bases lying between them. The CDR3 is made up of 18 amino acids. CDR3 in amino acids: CASSQGAPREPYSYEQYF. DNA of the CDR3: TGTGCCAGCAGCCAAGGTGCCCCTAGAGAACCTTACTCCTACGAGCAGTACTTC.

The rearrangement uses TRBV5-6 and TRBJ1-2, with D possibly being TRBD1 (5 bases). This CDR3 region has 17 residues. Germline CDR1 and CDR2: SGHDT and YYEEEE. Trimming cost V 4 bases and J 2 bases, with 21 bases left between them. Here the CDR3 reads CASSGPGGAGRNYGYTF. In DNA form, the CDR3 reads TGTGCCAGCAGCGGTCCTGGGGGTGCGGGTAGAAACTATGGCTACACCTTC.